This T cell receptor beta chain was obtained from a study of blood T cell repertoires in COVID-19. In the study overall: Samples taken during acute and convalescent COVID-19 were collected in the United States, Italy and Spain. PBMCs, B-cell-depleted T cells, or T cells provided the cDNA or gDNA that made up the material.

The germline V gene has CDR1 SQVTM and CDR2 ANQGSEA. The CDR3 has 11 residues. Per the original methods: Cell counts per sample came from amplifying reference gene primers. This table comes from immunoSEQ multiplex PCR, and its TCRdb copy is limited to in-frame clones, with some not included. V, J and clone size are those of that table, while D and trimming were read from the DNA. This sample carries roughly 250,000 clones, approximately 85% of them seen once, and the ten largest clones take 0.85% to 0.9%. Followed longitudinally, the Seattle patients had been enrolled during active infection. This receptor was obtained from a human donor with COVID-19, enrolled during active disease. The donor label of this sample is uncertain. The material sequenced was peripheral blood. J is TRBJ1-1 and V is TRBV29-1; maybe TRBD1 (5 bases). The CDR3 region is CIGTLNTEAFF. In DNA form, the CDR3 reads TGCATTGGGACTTTGAACACTGAAGCTTTCTTT.